The entry below gives a single T cell receptor (beta chain) sequence along with its context. Antigen: not known. The primer mix had 60 Vbeta and 13 Jbeta primers. Profiled with immunoSEQ multiplex PCR; TCRdb holds only in-frame clones, not every one. This sample has 110,000 to 150,000 clones, with around 72% found just once. V lost 5 bases and J lost 0, with 8 bases in between. The CDR3 is 14 amino acids. Germline values: CDR1 LNHDA, CDR2 SQIVND (reference sequence). The record originates from a study of cytomegalovirus exposure and HLA in healthy donors. General study points: Reportedly, fewer N-insertions than the approximately 700-donor mean appeared in an Asian-associated ancestry cluster in a later analysis. Reports credit the classifier with highly specific, highly sensitive diagnosis of cytomegalovirus status. Specificity for CMV antigens was confirmed in vitro for a few of the CMV-associated chains.

This TCR was recovered from a man aged 40-49 years in good health and CMV-seronegative. The material sequenced was PBMCs. The J gene is TRBJ2-1, the V gene TRBV19, with D unresolved. CDR3 bases: TGTGCCAGTAGTTGGCCAGGCTCCTACAATGAGCAGTTCTTC. It specifies CASSWPGSYNEQFF.